What follows describes a single T cell receptor (beta chain). Its antigen is still unknown. With 5 bases clipped from V and 6 bases from J, the junction kept 8 bases outside the gene matches. Germline V lookup: CDR1 MGHRA, CDR2 YSYEKL. The CDR3 contains 16 residues. The entry originates in a study of shared clonotypes between healthy human individuals. Study outcomes and limitations: Apart from blood, nothing was sampled; tissue repertoires likely differ.

The authors distributed each subset's genomic DNA evenly over several immunoSEQ plates. Each replicate PCR on the sorted subsets used 200 to 250 ng DNA (around 30,000 T cell genomes). Libraries were prepared by immunoSEQ multiplex PCR; TCRdb keeps only in-frame clonotypes and omits some of them. The sample holds roughly 200,000 clones; 60% to 75% are singletons and the top ten take over 9.5%. Material: memory CD4+ T cells sorted from blood. The subset was: CD45RA-negative fraction. This receptor was identified in a man aged 30 to 39 in good health. The V and J genes are TRBV4-1 and TRBJ2-1; 12 bases are shared with TRBD2. The CDR3 reads CASSSRTSGKLNEQFF. The CDR3 DNA is TGCGCCAGCAGCTCCCGGACTAGCGGGAAACTCAATGAGCAGTTCTTC.